This passage covers 9 T cell receptor beta chains from one sample sequenced in a study of blood T cell repertoires in COVID-19. TCRdb's copy holds only in-frame clones and misses some; the assay was immunoSEQ multiplex PCR. The table lists around 70,000 clones, about 82% of them singletons. Sequenced material: peripheral blood. These receptors were obtained from a woman in her sixties with acute or convalescent COVID-19.

The gene calls are TRBV5-8 and TRBJ2-3, with D perhaps matching TRBD1 (5 bases). Germline V gene lookup returns CDR1 SGHTS and CDR2 YDEGEE. The CDR3 spans 14 residues. The germline V and J ends were trimmed by 5 bases and 1 base, with 11 bases remaining between them. CDR3 protein: CASSLGRGTDTQYF. CDR3 sequence (DNA): TGTGCCAGCAGTTTAGGCAGGGGCACAGATACGCAGTATTTT.

The V call is TRBV7-3, the J call TRBJ2-5, with 8 bases matching TRBD2. Germline CDR1 and CDR2: SGHTA and FQGTGA. V lost 3 bases, J lost 5 bases, and 5 bases stayed unmatched. The CDR3 sequence is 14 residues long. Here the CDR3 reads CASSFGGRKETQYF. The CDR3 nucleotides read TGTGCCAGCAGCTTTGGCGGGAGGAAGGAGACCCAGTACTTC.

The J gene is TRBJ2-3, the V gene TRBV7-2; 8 bases are a match to TRBD1. This CDR3 spans 14 amino acids. Germline CDR1 reads SGHTA; CDR2 reads FQGNSA. V lost 3 bases, J lost 3 bases, and 2 bases stayed unmatched. CDR3 DNA sequence: TGTGCCAGCAGCTTTCAGGGGGCGACAGATACGCAGTATTTT. This sequence encodes CASSFQGATDTQYF. The full variable domain, completed using reference TRBV7-2 and TRBJ2-3, is GAGVSQSPSNKVTEKGKDVELRCDPISGHTALYWYRQSLGQGLEFLIYFQGNSAPDKSGLPSDRFSAERTGGSVSTLTIQRTQQEDSAVYLCASSFQGATDTQYFGPGTRLTVL.

The genes are TRBV7-9 and TRBJ2-4; D is possibly TRBD2 (6 bases). The V end was cut by 2 bases, the J end by 6 bases, with 11 bases between. CDR3 length: 14 residues. Germline V gene lookup returns CDR1 SEHNR and CDR2 FQNEAQ (reference sequence). The CDR3 loop is CASSLSGVGNIQYF. Here the CDR3 DNA reads TGTGCCAGCAGCTTATCGGGAGTCGGAAACATTCAGTACTTC.

V and J are TRBV9 and TRBJ2-2, with 9 bases fitting TRBD1. This CDR3 spans 19 amino acids. Germline V lookup: CDR1 SGDLS, CDR2 YYNGEE. Losses at the gene ends were 0 bases for V and 2 bases for J; bases not matched to a gene: 11. The CDR3 nucleotides are TGTGCCAGCAGCGTAGCCGTAAAATTACAGGGGGCAAACACCGGGGAGCTGTTTTTT. Residues: CASSVAVKLQGANTGELFF.

V usage is TRBV27 and J usage is TRBJ2-6; D unresolved. Germline CDR1 and CDR2: MNHEY and SMNVEV (reference sequence). Trimming stripped 3 bases from V and 2 bases from J, with 8 bases between. The CDR3 totals 15 residues. The CDR3 bases are TGTGCCAGCAGTTTTATAAGCGCTGGGGCCAACGTCCTGACTTTC. Amino acid sequence: CASSFISAGANVLTF.

The CDR3 nucleotides read TGTGCCAGCTCTCGAGTTAGCGGGGCGGGAGATACGCAGTATTTT. Translated, it gives CASSRVSGAGDTQYF. J is TRBJ2-3 and V is TRBV25-1, with TRBD2 matching over 8 bases. CDR1 MGHDK and CDR2 SYGVNS come from the germline V gene. The CDR3 loop spans 15 amino acids. V lost 8 bases to trimming and J lost 5 bases; unmatched junction nucleotides: 12.

The chain is built from TRBV7-3 and TRBJ2-2, with D tentatively TRBD2 (5 bases). Germline values: CDR1 SGHTA, CDR2 FQGTGA. Trimming took 2 bases from V and 1 from J, leaving 5 bases between them. CDR3 size: 14 residues. The CDR3 is CASSLEGNTGELFF. The CDR3 nucleotides read TGTGCCAGCAGCTTAGAGGGGAACACCGGGGAGCTGTTTTTT.

The chain has TRBV9 and TRBJ2-2; D unresolved. Germline V gives CDR1 SGDLS, CDR2 YYNGEE. V gave up 3 bases and J gave up 4 bases, with 10 bases separating them. CDR3 size: 14 residues. CDR3 bases: TGTGCCAGCAGCGCCCGGCCAGGCACCGGGGAGCTGTTTTTT. Protein sequence: CASSARPGTGELFF.